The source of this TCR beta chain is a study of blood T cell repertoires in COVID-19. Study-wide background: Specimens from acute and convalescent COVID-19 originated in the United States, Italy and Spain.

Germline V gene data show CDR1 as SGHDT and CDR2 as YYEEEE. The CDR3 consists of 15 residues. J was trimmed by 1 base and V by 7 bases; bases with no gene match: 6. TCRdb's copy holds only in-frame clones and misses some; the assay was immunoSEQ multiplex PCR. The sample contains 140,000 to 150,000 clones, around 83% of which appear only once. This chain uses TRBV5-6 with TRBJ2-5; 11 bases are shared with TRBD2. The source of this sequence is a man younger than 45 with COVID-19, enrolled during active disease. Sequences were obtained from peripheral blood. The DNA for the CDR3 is TGTGCCAGCTGCCGACTAGCGGGGCCCCAAGAGACCCAGTACTTC. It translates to CASCRLAGPQETQYF.